Listed below are T cell receptor beta chains from one sample, sequenced in a study of shared clonotypes between healthy human individuals. Here immunoSEQ multiplex PCR was the method, and the copy in TCRdb shows in-frame clones only, minus some. The sample records 1.5 million to 2.5 million clones, about 95% being singletons. The sequencing sample was made of naive CD8+ T cells sorted from blood. The receptors were sampled from a man between 18 and 29 years old in good health. CDR3s include the opening cysteine and the closing phenylalanine or tryptophan. The D gene is left open where the match is weak.

J | V | D | DNA | CDR3
TRBJ2-2 | TRBV7-3 | TRBD1 | TGTGCCAGCAGCCCACCGGGACAGGGTCCCGGGGAGCTGTTTTTT | CASSPPGQGPGELFF
TRBJ1-1 | TRBV6-5 | - | TGTGCCAGCAGTTATAGGGGAAACACTGAAGCTTTCTTT | CASSYRGNTEAFF
TRBJ2-7 | TRBV11-2 | TRBD2 | TGTGCCAGCAGCTTGGGAGGGTCCTACGAGCAGTACTTC | CASSLGGSYEQYF
TRBJ2-1 | TRBV6-5 | - | - | CASSSSVSSYNEQFF
TRBJ2-1 | TRBV19 | TRBD2 | TGTGCCAGTAGTAGGCCTAGCGGGAGTAATGAGCAGTTCTTC | CASSRPSGSNEQFF
TRBJ2-7 | TRBV5-4 | - | TGTGCCAGCAGCCATCGGGGCTACGAGCAGTACTTC | CASSHRGYEQYF
TRBJ2-5 | TRBV5-6 | - | TGTGCCAGCAGCTTGGTTCCCGAAGAGACCCAGTACTTC | CASSLVPEETQYF
TRBJ2-7 | TRBV18 | - | TGTGCCAGCTCACTAGAGCCGGAGTTGGGCTACGAGCAGTACTTC | CASSLEPELGYEQYF
TRBJ2-1 | TRBV27 | TRBD2 | TGTGCCAGCAGTCTACTAGCGGGAGGGTGGGATGAGCAGTTCTTC | CASSLLAGGWDEQFF
TRBJ1-6 | TRBV28 | - | TGTGCCAGCAGTTTATGCCTGCAGATCTATAATTCACCCCTCCACTTT | CASSLCLQIYNSPLHF
TRBJ2-2 | TRBV4-1 | - | TGCGCCAGCAGCCAAGGGTGGGCAACAGAGGCCGGGGAGCTGTTTTTT | CASSQGWATEAGELFF
TRBJ1-2 | TRBV5-5 | - | TGTGCCAGCAGCCCGGAGTTATGGGCCAATTATAACTATGGCTACACCTTC | CASSPELWANYNYGYTF
TRBJ2-7 | TRBV7-8 | TRBD2 | TGTGCCAGCAGCTCGAGGCCAGCGGGGCCCTCCTACGAGCAGTACTTC | CASSSRPAGPSYEQYF
TRBJ2-7 | TRBV6-1 | - | TGTGCCAGCACAACGCCAGACAACTCCTACGAGCAGTACTTC | CASTTPDNSYEQYF
TRBJ2-7 | TRBV11-2 | - | TGTGCCAGCAGCTTTCGGGAACGCTACGAGCAGTACTTC | CASSFRERYEQYF